This entry is about one TCR beta chain. The antigen remains undetermined. The sample is drawn from a study of tumor-infiltrating lymphocytes in localized non-small cell lung cancer. About the research overall: Several tumor histologies, both smoking statuses, and some post-neoadjuvant chemotherapy samples were included.

Study-wide results and limits: Compared with uninvolved lung, tumors showed higher T cell infiltration by TCRbeta sequencing.

Clones were read by immunoSEQ multiplex PCR, and TCRdb kept only the in-frame ones, dropping some. The sample yields some 14,000 clones, 55% to 70% seen once. The V and J ends lost 2 bases and 3 bases, in that order; junction bases with no gene match: 3. The CDR3 is 13 amino acids. Germline loops: CDR1 GTSNPN, CDR2 SVGIG (reference sequence). The chain links TRBV30 to TRBJ1-1; 7 bases line up with TRBD1. This sequence originates from a human donor with non-small cell lung cancer. The sample consisted of uninvolved lung tissue not adjacent to the tumor. CDR3 DNA sequence: TGTGCCTGGAGTACCAGGGGGGACACTGAAGCTTTCTTT. It encodes CAWSTRGDTEAFF.